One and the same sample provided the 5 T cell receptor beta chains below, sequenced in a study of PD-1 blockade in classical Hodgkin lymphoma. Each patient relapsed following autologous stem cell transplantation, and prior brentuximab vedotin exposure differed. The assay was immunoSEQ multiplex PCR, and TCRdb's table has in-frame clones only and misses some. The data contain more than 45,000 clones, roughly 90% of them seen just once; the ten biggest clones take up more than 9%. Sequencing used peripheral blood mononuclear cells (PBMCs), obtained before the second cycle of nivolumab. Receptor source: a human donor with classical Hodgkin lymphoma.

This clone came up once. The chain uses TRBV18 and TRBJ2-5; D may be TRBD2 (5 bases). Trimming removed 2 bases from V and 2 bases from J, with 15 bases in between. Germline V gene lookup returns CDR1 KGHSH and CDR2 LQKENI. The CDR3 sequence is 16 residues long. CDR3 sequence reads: CASSPSEGLEQETQYF. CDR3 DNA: TGTGCCAGCTCACCATCAGAGGGCCTGGAGCAAGAGACCCAGTACTTC.

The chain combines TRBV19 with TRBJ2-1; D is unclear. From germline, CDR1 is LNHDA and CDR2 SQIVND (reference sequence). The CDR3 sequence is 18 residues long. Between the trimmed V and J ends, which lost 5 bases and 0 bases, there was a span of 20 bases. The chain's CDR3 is CASSPYSQGTFSYNEQFF. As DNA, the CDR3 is TGTGCCAGTAGTCCCTACAGCCAAGGCACCTTCTCCTACAATGAGCAGTTCTTC.

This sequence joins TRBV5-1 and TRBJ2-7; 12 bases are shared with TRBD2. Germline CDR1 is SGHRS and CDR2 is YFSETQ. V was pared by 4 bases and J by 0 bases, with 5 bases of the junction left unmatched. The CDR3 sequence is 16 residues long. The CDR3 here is CASSPLAGGISYEQYF. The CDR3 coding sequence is TGCGCCAGCAGCCCACTAGCGGGGGGCATCTCCTACGAGCAGTACTTC.

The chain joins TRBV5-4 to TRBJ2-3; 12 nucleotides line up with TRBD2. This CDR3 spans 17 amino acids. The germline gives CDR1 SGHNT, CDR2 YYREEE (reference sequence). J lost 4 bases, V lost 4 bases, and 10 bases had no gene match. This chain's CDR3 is CASSPNGLAGWSDTQYF. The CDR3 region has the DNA TGTGCCAGCAGCCCAAACGGACTAGCGGGATGGTCAGATACGCAGTATTTT.

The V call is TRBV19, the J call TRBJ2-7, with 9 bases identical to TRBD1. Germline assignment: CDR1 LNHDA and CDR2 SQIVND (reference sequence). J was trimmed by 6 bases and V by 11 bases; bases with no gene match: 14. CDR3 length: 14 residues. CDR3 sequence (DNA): TGTGCCTCTTCACCCGGGACAGGGTTTGGCGAGCAGTACTTC. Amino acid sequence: CASSPGTGFGEQYF.